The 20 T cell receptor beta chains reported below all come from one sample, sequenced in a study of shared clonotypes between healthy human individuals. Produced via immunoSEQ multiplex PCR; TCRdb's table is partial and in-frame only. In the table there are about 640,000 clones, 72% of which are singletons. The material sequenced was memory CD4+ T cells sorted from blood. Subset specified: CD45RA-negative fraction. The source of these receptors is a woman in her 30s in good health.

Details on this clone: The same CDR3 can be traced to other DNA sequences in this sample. The CDR3 coding sequence is TGTGCCAGCAGTTACAGGAGGGGCACTGAAGCTTTCTTT. This sequence encodes CASSYRRGTEAFF. The rearrangement joins TRBV6-5 to TRBJ1-1; D is possibly TRBD1 (5 bases). V lost 2 bases and J 4 bases, leaving 8 bases between the germline ends. This CDR3 spans 13 amino acids. CDR1 and CDR2 (germline): MNHEY, SVGAGI.

CDR3 nucleotide sequence: TGCAGCGTCACAGGGGTTAACAATGAGCAGTTCTTC. This sequence encodes CSVTGVNNEQFF. The gene calls are TRBV29-1 and TRBJ2-1, with 7 bases lining up with TRBD1. Trimming removed 6 bases from V and 5 bases from J; junction bases left unmatched: 4. Germline lookup yields CDR1 SQVTM and CDR2 ANQGSEA. CDR3 length equals 12 residues.

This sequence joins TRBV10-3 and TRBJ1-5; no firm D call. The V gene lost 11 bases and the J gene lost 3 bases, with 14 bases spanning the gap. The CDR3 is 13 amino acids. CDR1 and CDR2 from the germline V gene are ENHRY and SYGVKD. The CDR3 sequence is CAVRPGINQPQHF. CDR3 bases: TGTGCCGTCCGTCCGGGTATCAATCAGCCCCAGCATTTT.

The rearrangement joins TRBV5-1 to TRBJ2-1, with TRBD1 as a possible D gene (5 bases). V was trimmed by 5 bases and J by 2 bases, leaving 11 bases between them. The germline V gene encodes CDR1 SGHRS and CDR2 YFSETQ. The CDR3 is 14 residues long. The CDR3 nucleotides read TGCGCCAGCAGACCAGGGTCAACCTACAATGAGCAGTTCTTC. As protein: CASRPGSTYNEQFF.

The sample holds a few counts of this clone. The CDR3 here is CASRLGGRRESSYNEQFF. The DNA for the CDR3 is TGTGCCAGCAGGTTAGGGGGTCGGCGGGAGTCGTCCTACAATGAGCAGTTCTTC. V gene TRBV28 combines with J gene TRBJ2-1; TRBD2 is a possible D gene (7 bases). The CDR3 spans 18 residues. Between the trimmed V and J ends, which lost 6 bases and 1 base, there was a span of 22 bases. Germline V lookup: CDR1 MDHEN, CDR2 SYDVKM. Together with reference TRBV28 and TRBJ2-1, the CDR3 gives the full variable domain: DVKVTQSSRYLVKRTGEKVFLECVQDMDHENMFWYRQDPGLGLRLIYFSYDVKMKEKGDIPEGYSVSREKKERFSLILESASTNQTSMYLCASRLGGRRESSYNEQFFGPGTRLTVL.

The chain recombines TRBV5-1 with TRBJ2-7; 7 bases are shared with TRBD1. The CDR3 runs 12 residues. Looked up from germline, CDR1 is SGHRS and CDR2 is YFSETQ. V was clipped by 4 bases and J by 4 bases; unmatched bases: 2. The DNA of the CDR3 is TGCGCCAGCAGCAGACAGGGTTACGAGCAGTACTTC. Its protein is CASSRQGYEQYF.

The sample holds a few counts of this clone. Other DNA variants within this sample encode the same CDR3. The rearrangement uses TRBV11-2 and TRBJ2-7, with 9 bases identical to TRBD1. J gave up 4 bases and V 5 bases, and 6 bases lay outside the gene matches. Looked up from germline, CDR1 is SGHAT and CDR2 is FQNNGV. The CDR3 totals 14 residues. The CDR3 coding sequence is TGTGCCAGCAGCCCATCGACAGGGGGTTACGAGCAGTACTTC. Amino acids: CASSPSTGGYEQYF.

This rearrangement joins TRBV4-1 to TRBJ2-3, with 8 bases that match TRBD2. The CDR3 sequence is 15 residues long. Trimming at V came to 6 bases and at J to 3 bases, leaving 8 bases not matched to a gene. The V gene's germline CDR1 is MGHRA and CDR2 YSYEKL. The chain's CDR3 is CASSRSGTSTDTQYF. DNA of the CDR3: TGCGCCAGCAGTCGAAGCGGGACTAGTACAGATACGCAGTATTTT.

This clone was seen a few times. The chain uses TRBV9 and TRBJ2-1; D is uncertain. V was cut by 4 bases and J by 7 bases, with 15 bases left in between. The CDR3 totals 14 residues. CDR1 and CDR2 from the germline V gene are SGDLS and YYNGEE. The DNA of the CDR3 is TGTGCCAGCAGCCCAAGCCCCGAAGGGAATGAGCAGTTCTTC. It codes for CASSPSPEGNEQFF. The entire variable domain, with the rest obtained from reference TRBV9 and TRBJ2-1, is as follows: DSGVTQTPKHLITATGQRVTLRCSPRSGDLSVYWYQQSLDQGLQFLIQYYNGEERAKGNILERFSAQQFPDLHSELNLSSLELGDSALYFCASSPSPEGNEQFFGPGTRLTVL.

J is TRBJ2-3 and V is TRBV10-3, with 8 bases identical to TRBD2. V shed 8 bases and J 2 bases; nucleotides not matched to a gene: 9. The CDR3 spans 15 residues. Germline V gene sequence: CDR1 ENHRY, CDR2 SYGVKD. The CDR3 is CAIGTSKGNTDTQYF. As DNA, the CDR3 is TGTGCCATCGGGACTAGTAAGGGGAACACAGATACGCAGTATTTT.

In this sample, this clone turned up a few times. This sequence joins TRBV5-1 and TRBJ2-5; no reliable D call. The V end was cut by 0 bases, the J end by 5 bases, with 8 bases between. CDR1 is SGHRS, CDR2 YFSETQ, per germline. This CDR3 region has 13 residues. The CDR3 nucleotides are TGCGCCAGCAGCTTGGGTATCCCGGAGACCCAGTACTTC. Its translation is CASSLGIPETQYF.

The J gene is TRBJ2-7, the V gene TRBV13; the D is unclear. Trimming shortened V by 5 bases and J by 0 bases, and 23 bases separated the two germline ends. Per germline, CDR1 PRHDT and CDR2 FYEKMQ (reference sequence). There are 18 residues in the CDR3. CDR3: CASSHRRKGSWDSYEQYF. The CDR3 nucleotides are TGTGCCAGCAGCCACCGAAGGAAAGGCAGCTGGGACTCCTACGAGCAGTACTTC. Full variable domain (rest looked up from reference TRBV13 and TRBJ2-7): AAGVIQSPRHLIKEKRETATLKCYPIPRHDTVYWYQQGPGQDPQFLISFYEKMQSDKGSIPDRFSAQQFSDYHSELNMSSLELGDSALYFCASSHRRKGSWDSYEQYFGPGTRLTVT.

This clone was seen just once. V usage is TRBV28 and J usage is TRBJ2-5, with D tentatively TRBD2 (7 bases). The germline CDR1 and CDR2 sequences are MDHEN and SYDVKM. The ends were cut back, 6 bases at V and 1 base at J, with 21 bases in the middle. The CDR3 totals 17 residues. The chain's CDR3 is CASRPGRGGGSQETQYF. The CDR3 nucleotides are TGTGCCAGCAGACCCGGAAGGGGGGGAGGTAGCCAAGAGACCCAGTACTTC.

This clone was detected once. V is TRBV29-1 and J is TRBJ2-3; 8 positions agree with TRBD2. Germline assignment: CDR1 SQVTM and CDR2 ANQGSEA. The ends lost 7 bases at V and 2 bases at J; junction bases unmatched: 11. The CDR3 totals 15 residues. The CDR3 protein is CSAKPGLGTTDTQYF. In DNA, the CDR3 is TGCAGCGCTAAACCGGGACTAGGGACCACAGATACGCAGTATTTT.

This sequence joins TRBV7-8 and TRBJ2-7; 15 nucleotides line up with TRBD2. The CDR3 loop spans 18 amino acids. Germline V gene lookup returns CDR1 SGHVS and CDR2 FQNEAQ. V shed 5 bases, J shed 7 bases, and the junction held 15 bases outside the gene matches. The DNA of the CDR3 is TGTGCCAGCAGCATCATAAGGACTAGCGGGAGGGCCGATAAGGAGCAGTACTTC. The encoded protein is CASSIIRTSGRADKEQYF.

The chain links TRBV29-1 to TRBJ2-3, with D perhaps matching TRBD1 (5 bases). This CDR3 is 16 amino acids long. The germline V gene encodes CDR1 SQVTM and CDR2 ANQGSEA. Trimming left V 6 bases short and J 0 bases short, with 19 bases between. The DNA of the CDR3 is TGCAGCGTCAAGGACACCTTTCATCCTAGCACAGATACGCAGTATTTT. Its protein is CSVKDTFHPSTDTQYF.

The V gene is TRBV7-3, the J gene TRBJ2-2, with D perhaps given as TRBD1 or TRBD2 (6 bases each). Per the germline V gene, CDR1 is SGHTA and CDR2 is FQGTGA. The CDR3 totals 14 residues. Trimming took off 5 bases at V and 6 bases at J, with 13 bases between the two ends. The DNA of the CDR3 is TGTGCCAGCAGCCAGTTCGGGGGCCCCGGGGAGCTGTTTTTT. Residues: CASSQFGGPGELFF.

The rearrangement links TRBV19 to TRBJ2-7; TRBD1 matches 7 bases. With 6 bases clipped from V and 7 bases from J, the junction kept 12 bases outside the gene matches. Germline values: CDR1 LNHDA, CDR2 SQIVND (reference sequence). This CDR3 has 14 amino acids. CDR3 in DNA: TGTGCCAGTAGCAACCCGGGACAGACCTGGGAGCAGTACTTC. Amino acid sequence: CASSNPGQTWEQYF. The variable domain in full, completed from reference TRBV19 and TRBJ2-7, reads DGGITQSPKYLFRKEGQNVTLSCEQNLNHDAMYWYRQDPGQGLRLIYYSQIVNDFQKGDIAEGYSVSREKKESFPLTVTSAQKNPTAFYLCASSNPGQTWEQYFGPGTRLTVT.

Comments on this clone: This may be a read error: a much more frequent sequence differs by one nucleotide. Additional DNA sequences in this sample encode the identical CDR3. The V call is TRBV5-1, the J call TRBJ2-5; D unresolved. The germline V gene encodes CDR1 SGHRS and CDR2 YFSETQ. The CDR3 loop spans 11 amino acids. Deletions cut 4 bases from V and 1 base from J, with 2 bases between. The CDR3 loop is CASSTQETQYF. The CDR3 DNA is TGCGCCAGCAGCACCCAAGAGACCCAGTACTTC.

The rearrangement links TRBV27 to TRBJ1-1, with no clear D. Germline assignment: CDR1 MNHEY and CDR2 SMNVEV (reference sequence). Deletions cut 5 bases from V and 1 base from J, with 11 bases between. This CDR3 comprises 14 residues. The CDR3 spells CASSPRHQNTEAFF. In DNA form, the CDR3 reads TGTGCCAGCAGTCCACGACACCAGAACACTGAAGCTTTCTTT.